Listed here are 21 T cell receptor beta chains from one sample, sequenced in a study of T cells after somatic rescue of genetic block. The repertoire was sequenced with immunoSEQ multiplex PCR; TCRdb's copy has only in-frame clones and lacks some. Among about 110,000 clones listed, 80% to 95% were seen once. Sample: peripheral blood mononuclear cells (PBMCs). Every receptor here comes from a woman in her late teens or twenties.

V usage is TRBV19 and J usage is TRBJ1-1; the match to TRBD1 covers 11 bases. Germline values: CDR1 LNHDA, CDR2 SQIVND (reference sequence). The CDR3 totals 14 residues. V was clipped by 6 bases and J by 5 bases; unmatched bases: 5. The CDR3 is CASSPGTGGTEAFF. The CDR3 DNA is TGTGCCAGTAGCCCGGGGACAGGGGGAACTGAAGCTTTCTTT.

As regards this clone: Sequence at one end of the junction differs from germline and may be a read error. The genes are TRBV7-9 and TRBJ2-7, with TRBD2 identical over 10 bases. The CDR3 has 14 amino acids. CDR1 is SEHNR and CDR2 is FQNEAQ in the germline V gene (reference sequence). The chain's CDR3 is CVSSLASGGREQYF. CDR3 nucleotide sequence: TGTGTCAGCAGCTTAGCTAGCGGGGGACGCGAGCAGTACTTC.

The V and J genes are TRBV5-1 and TRBJ1-3, with D perhaps TRBD1 (5 bases). The CDR3 covers 14 residues. V was trimmed by 4 bases and J by 2 bases, leaving 10 bases between them. In germline, CDR1 is SGHRS, CDR2 YFSETQ. CDR3 in DNA: TGCGCCAGCAGCGCCGGGACTCCTGGAAACACCATATATTTT. Translated: CASSAGTPGNTIYF.

The rearrangement uses TRBV5-1 and TRBJ1-1; no clear D. The CDR3 has 14 amino acids. CDR1 and CDR2 from the germline V gene are SGHRS and YFSETQ. V was trimmed by 2 bases and J by 2 bases, leaving 10 bases between them. CDR3 coding DNA: TGCGCCAGCAGCTTCCCGGGAGTAAACACTGAAGCTTTCTTT. Protein product: CASSFPGVNTEAFF.

The chain couples TRBV14 to TRBJ1-6; a possible D gene is TRBD1 (5 bases). Trimming took off 3 bases at V and 7 bases at J, with 10 bases between the two ends. CDR1 and CDR2 from the germline V gene are SGHDN and FVKESK. The CDR3 runs to 14 residues. In DNA form, the CDR3 reads TGTGCCAGCAGCCACGCAGGGAACAATTCACCCCTCCACTTT. Translation gives CASSHAGNNSPLHF.

The chain is built from TRBV19 and TRBJ2-7, with 10 bases that match TRBD1. V trimming: 7 bases; J trimming: 6 bases; junction bases outside the gene matches: 6. The germline V gene encodes CDR1 LNHDA and CDR2 SQIVND (reference sequence). The CDR3 runs to 13 residues. The CDR3 DNA follows: TGTGCCAGTAATAGACAGGGGGCAGGCGAGCAGTACTTC. Translating it yields CASNRQGAGEQYF.

As DNA, the CDR3 is TGTGCCAGCAGTCGACAGGGTAGAAATCAGCCCCAGCATTTT. It codes for CASSRQGRNQPQHF. The chain has TRBV27 and TRBJ1-5, with 7 positions matching TRBD1. J gave up 4 bases and V 5 bases, and 5 bases lay outside the gene matches. From germline, CDR1 is MNHEY and CDR2 SMNVEV (reference sequence). CDR3 length: 14 residues.

J is TRBJ2-1 and V is TRBV7-9; tentatively, D is TRBD2 (6 bases). Germline V gives CDR1 SEHNR, CDR2 FQNEAQ (reference sequence). The V end was cut by 5 bases, the J end by 8 bases, with 19 bases between. The length of the CDR3 is 15 residues. The CDR3 coding sequence is TGTGCCAGCAGCCGGGACTTAACTCTAAGAGATGAGCAGTTCTTC. This gives the protein CASSRDLTLRDEQFF.

The chain has TRBV9 and TRBJ2-3; D perhaps matches TRBD2 (7 bases). From germline, CDR1 is SGDLS and CDR2 YYNGEE. The CDR3 spans 16 residues. Trimming removed 4 bases at V and 3 bases at J, with 18 bases between. CDR3 bases: TGTGCCAGCAGCTTCTTACCCCGGGGGGCGACAGATACGCAGTATTTT. Its translation is CASSFLPRGATDTQYF.

The V call is TRBV10-3, the J call TRBJ1-5; 8 positions match TRBD1. The CDR3 has 14 residues. V dropped 6 bases and J dropped 5; count of bases not matched to a gene: 6. Per the germline V gene, CDR1 is ENHRY and CDR2 is SYGVKD. CDR3 sequence (DNA): TGTGCCATCAGGGGACCGGGACAGGATCAGCCCCAGCATTTT. Residues: CAIRGPGQDQPQHF.

This chain links TRBV28 with TRBJ1-5; D is possibly TRBD1 (6 bases). Germline V gene sequence: CDR1 MDHEN, CDR2 SYDVKM. The CDR3 length is 14 residues. The V end lost 4 bases, the J end lost 7 bases, and 14 bases lay between the germline ends. The CDR3 region has the DNA TGTGCCAGCAGTTCCGGGGGCGGAGGGCAGCCCCAGCATTTT. It is translated as CASSSGGGGQPQHF.

V gene TRBV15 combines with J gene TRBJ2-1, with 12 bases identical to TRBD1. From germline, CDR1 is LNHNV and CDR2 YYDKDF (reference sequence). J lost 7 bases, V lost 3 bases, and 7 bases had no gene match. The CDR3 runs 16 residues. CDR3 coding DNA: TGTGCCACCAGCAGCTCCGGGACAGGGGGCCGTAATGAGCAGTTCTTC. Translating gives CATSSSGTGGRNEQFF.

In the case of this clone: This sample also contains other DNA sequences that code for the same CDR3. The chain links TRBV5-1 to TRBJ1-3; D unresolved. Germline CDR1 and CDR2: SGHRS and YFSETQ. The CDR3 is 13 amino acids. V gave up 4 bases and J gave up 4 bases, with 9 bases separating them. The CDR3 bases are TGCGCCAGCAGCACTGGTCGCGGAAACACCATATATTTT. It specifies CASSTGRGNTIYF.

This chain uses TRBV5-5 with TRBJ2-2; D remains ambiguous. The CDR3 sequence is 15 residues long. Trimming cost V 0 bases and J 0 bases, with 6 bases left between them. Germline loops: CDR1 SGHKS, CDR2 YYEKEE (reference sequence). The CDR3 reads CASSLVDANTGELFF. In nucleotides, the CDR3 is TGTGCCAGCAGCTTGGTCGACGCGAACACCGGGGAGCTGTTTTTT.

As for this clone: Within the sample, other DNA sequences also encode this same CDR3. The chain is built from TRBV11-1 and TRBJ1-2; D gene unclear. Deletions cut 6 bases from V and 1 base from J, with 12 bases between. The CDR3 runs 14 residues. Germline V gives CDR1 SGHAT, CDR2 FQDESV (reference sequence). Here the CDR3 DNA reads TGTGCCAGCAGTCTAGACGGATATAACTATGGCTACACCTTC. It is translated as CASSLDGYNYGYTF.

The V and J genes are TRBV2 and TRBJ1-6, with D possibly TRBD1 on 5 matching bases. The CDR3 extends over 15 amino acids. Germline V gene data show CDR1 as SNHLY and CDR2 as FYNNEI. V was cut by 5 bases and J by 7 bases, with 15 bases left in between. The CDR3 reads CASSSSTAANSPLHF. The DNA of the CDR3 is TGTGCCAGCAGTTCCTCGACAGCTGCAAATTCACCCCTCCACTTT.

This clone was seen just once. V is TRBV28 and J is TRBJ1-2; 7 nucleotides agree with TRBD1. This CDR3 spans 14 amino acids. The germline V gene encodes CDR1 MDHEN and CDR2 SYDVKM. The J segment lost 2 bases and the V segment lost 6 bases, leaving 6 bases of the junction unmatched. CDR3 DNA sequence: TGTGCCAGCAGATTAGGGGGACAGAACTATGGCTACACCTTC. The encoded protein is CASRLGGQNYGYTF.

The rearrangement links TRBV29-1 to TRBJ2-1; tentative D call: TRBD1 (7 bases). This CDR3 is built from 13 residues. Germline lookup yields CDR1 SQVTM and CDR2 ANQGSEA. V was clipped by 3 bases and J by 7 bases, with 13 bases between them. The CDR3 sequence: CSVDDREVNEQFF. Written as DNA, the CDR3 is TGCAGCGTTGACGACAGGGAGGTGAATGAGCAGTTCTTC.

This chain uses TRBV21-1 with TRBJ1-2. TRBV21-1 is listed as a pseudogene. This CDR3 has 16 residues. The chain's CDR3 is CASSFRGQDTNYGYTF. The CDR3 DNA sequence: TGTGCCAGCAGCTTCAGAGGGCAGGACACTAACTATGGCTACACCTTC.

V is TRBV7-9 and J is TRBJ2-1; unclear D gene. Trimming took off 0 bases at V and 15 bases at J, with 9 bases between the two ends. Germline lookup yields CDR1 SEHNR and CDR2 FQNEAQ (reference sequence). The CDR3 runs to 11 residues. CDR3 sequence: CASSLASSRFF. DNA for the CDR3: TGTGCCAGCAGCTTAGCGAGCTCGCGGTTCTTC.

The chain carries TRBV9 and TRBJ2-7; TRBD2 aligns across 12 bases. Trimming removed 4 bases from V and 4 bases from J; junction bases left unmatched: 6. The CDR3 contains 15 residues. CDR1 SGDLS and CDR2 YYNGEE come from the germline V gene. Written as DNA, the CDR3 is TGTGCCAGCAGCCAGGGCGGGACTAGCGGGTACGAGCAGTACTTC. This translates into CASSQGGTSGYEQYF.